These T cell receptor beta chains were read from a single sample in a study of blood T cell repertoires in COVID-19. The data were produced by immunoSEQ multiplex PCR, yet TCRdb's version contains in-frame clones alone and is incomplete. The sample consists of 300,000 or so clones, about 88% of them appearing once. The sequenced sample was PBMCs or T cells enriched from blood (not recorded which). The origin of the receptors is a woman aged 25 to 39 who had recovered from COVID-19. The CDR3 runs from the conserved cysteine through the conserved F or W. The D gene is left open where the match is weak. Clone sizes are given selectively: once, few, many, or a class where the clone is expanded.

cdr3_nt	cdr3_aa	j_call	clone_size	d_call	v_call
TGTGCCACCAGCACACGCCAGGGGGCTGGCGGGGAGCTGTTTTTT	CATSTRQGAGGELFF	TRBJ2-2	few	TRBD1	TRBV15
TGTGCCAGTAGCCGAGGGGGTGATGGCTACACCTTC	CASSRGGDGYTF	TRBJ1-2	-	-	TRBV19
TGCGCCAGCAGCTTGCTCCGGGGACAGGTGAACACTGAAGCTTTCTTT	CASSLLRGQVNTEAFF	TRBJ1-1	-	TRBD1	TRBV5-1
TGCAGCGTTGGGACAGAACCTTATTACAATGAGCAGTTCTTC	CSVGTEPYYNEQFF	TRBJ2-1	many	-	TRBV29-1
TGTGCCAGTTCCAACCGGGACAGGGTAGGGGAGACCCAGTACTTC	CASSNRDRVGETQYF	TRBJ2-5	once	TRBD1	TRBV6-5
TGTGCCAGCATTCGGGACAGGGGGCCTGGCGGAAGCAATCAGCCCCAGCATTTT	CASIRDRGPGGSNQPQHF	TRBJ1-5	-	TRBD1	TRBV28
TGCGCCAGCAGCCAAGATGAGGACAGGCCCCTCAACTATGGCTACACCTTC	CASSQDEDRPLNYGYTF	TRBJ1-2	once	TRBD1	TRBV4-1
TGTGCCAGTAGTATTCGTCTAGCGGGGTACCAAGAGACCCAGTACTTC	CASSIRLAGYQETQYF	TRBJ2-5	-	TRBD2	TRBV19
TGCGCCAGCAGGGCAGGGGGTACAGATACGCAGTATTTT	CASRAGGTDTQYF	TRBJ2-3	-	TRBD1	TRBV10-1
TGTGCCACCAGCTTCTTTCGGGAGGTACCCTACGAGCAGTACTTC	CATSFFREVPYEQYF	TRBJ2-7	-	TRBD2	TRBV24-1
TGTGCCAGCACGACCTGGCGGGGGGGCGAGGAGACCCAGTACTTC	CASTTWRGGEETQYF	TRBJ2-5	-	TRBD2	TRBV7-9
TGTGCCACCAGCAGAGATCGGGGGTCCCAAGAGACCCAGTACTTC	CATSRDRGSQETQYF	TRBJ2-5	-	-	TRBV15
TGTGCCAGCAGTGACCTAGCGGGGGGGATTTACGAGCAGTACTTC	CASSDLAGGIYEQYF	TRBJ2-7	once	TRBD2	TRBV6-1
TGTGCCAGTAGTGCCCAGAAGAGGGTTTCAGGGGCTTTTTCACCCCTCCACTTT	CASSAQKRVSGAFSPLHF	TRBJ1-6	-	-	TRBV19
TGTGCCGGTGGGACAGGGACCACAGATACGCAGTATTTT	CAGGTGTTDTQYF	TRBJ2-3	-	TRBD1	TRBV6-5
TGTGCCAGCAGTCACAGGGAGTACACCGGGGAGCTGTTTTTT	CASSHREYTGELFF	TRBJ2-2	once	-	TRBV6-7
TGTGCCAGCAAGGGGGGACAGACCAATCAGCCCCAGCATTTT	CASKGGQTNQPQHF	TRBJ1-5	few	TRBD1	TRBV2
TGTGCCAGCTCACGACAGGGGAGCTCCTACAATGAGCAGTTCTTC	CASSRQGSSYNEQFF	TRBJ2-1	-	TRBD1	TRBV18
TGTGCCAGCAGCTTAGACCAGGGGGCAGTCTATGGCTACACCTTC	CASSLDQGAVYGYTF	TRBJ1-2	once	TRBD1	TRBV7-2
TGTGCCAGCTCACCAGGTTTCCGGGACAGGGGCAATCAGCCCCAGCATTTT	CASSPGFRDRGNQPQHF	TRBJ1-5	-	TRBD1	TRBV18
TGCAGCGTTCGGGTCACAGATACGCAGTATTTT	CSVRVTDTQYF	TRBJ2-3	few	-	TRBV29-1
TGTGCCAGCTCACCGGGGACAGGTTATGATCAGCCCCAGCATTTT	CASSPGTGYDQPQHF	TRBJ1-5	-	TRBD1	TRBV18
TGTGCCAGCAGGTCTCGGAGGGCTTCCTATAATTCACCCCTCCACTTT	CASRSRRASYNSPLHF	TRBJ1-6	-	-	TRBV28
TGTGCCAGCAGCTTAGCCACTGGGGACAGCTCCTACGAGCAGTACTTC	CASSLATGDSSYEQYF	TRBJ2-7	-	TRBD1	TRBV7-9
TGTGCCAGCCGCTTGGGCGGGGAAGAGACCCAGTACTTC	CASRLGGEETQYF	TRBJ2-5	-	-	TRBV12-3/TRBV12-4
TGTGCCACCAGCAGGGACAGGGAGAACTCACCCCTCCACTTT	CATSRDRENSPLHF	TRBJ1-6	-	TRBD1	TRBV15